The 7 T cell receptor beta chains below all came from one sample that was sequenced in a study. The data were produced by immunoSEQ multiplex PCR, yet TCRdb's version contains in-frame clones alone and is incomplete. The sample lists approximately 70,000 clones, about 93% occurring once. The sequenced sample consisted of PBMCs. The receptors stem from a man aged 35-49 years with rheumatoid arthritis.

This clone was seen a single time. The chain links TRBV5-5 to TRBJ1-1, with D unresolved. V was shortened by 4 bases and J by 1 base, with 8 bases between the two germline ends. This CDR3 contains 13 residues. Germline V gene sequence: CDR1 SGHKS, CDR2 YYEKEE (reference sequence). The CDR3 is CASSPGPNTEAFF. Written as DNA, the CDR3 is TGTGCCAGCAGCCCGGGCCCGAACACTGAAGCTTTCTTT.

This clone turned up a few times. In DNA form, the CDR3 reads TGTGCCAGCAGTGACACTAGCGGGTACAATGAGCAGTTCTTC. It yields the protein CASSDTSGYNEQFF. This chain joins TRBV6-4 and TRBJ2-1, with 9 bases fitting TRBD2. Trimming at V came to 2 bases and at J to 4 bases, leaving 0 bases not matched to a gene. The CDR3 has 14 residues. CDR1 and CDR2 from the germline V gene are MRHNA and SNTAGT.

This chain connects TRBV5-6 to TRBJ1-4; D may be TRBD1 (5 bases). Trimming removed 4 bases from V and 12 bases from J, with 25 bases in between. The CDR3 extends over 16 amino acids. Germline values: CDR1 SGHDT, CDR2 YYEEEE. The CDR3 is CASSLTGGGSAGELFF. CDR3 DNA: TGTGCCAGCAGCCTCACGGGGGGAGGTTCCGCCGGAGAACTGTTTTTT.

The rearrangement uses TRBV13 and TRBJ2-7, with 7 bases fitting TRBD1. CDR1 and CDR2 (germline): PRHDT, FYEKMQ (reference sequence). J was trimmed by 3 bases and V by 5 bases; bases with no gene match: 7. The CDR3 spans 14 residues. In DNA, the CDR3 is TGTGCCAGCAGCGCCCACCGGGACAGCTACGAGCAGTACTTC. Its translation is CASSAHRDSYEQYF.

The chain couples TRBV7-3 to TRBJ2-7; no reliable D call. V gave up 1 base and J gave up 4 bases, with 11 bases separating them. The V gene's germline CDR1 is SGHTA and CDR2 FQGTGA. This CDR3 contains 14 residues. The CDR3 is CASSLMAGSYEQYF. CDR3 DNA sequence: TGTGCCAGCAGCTTAATGGCAGGAAGTTACGAGCAGTACTTC.

The chain links TRBV2 to TRBJ1-2, with no clear D. The CDR3 is made up of 11 amino acids. V was pared by 7 bases and J by 7 bases, with 10 bases between. Germline V CDR1 and CDR2: SNHLY, FYNNEI. The CDR3 reads CASMVRSGYTF. The CDR3 DNA sequence: TGTGCCAGCATGGTCCGGAGTGGCTACACCTTC.

The sample holds one count of this clone. CDR3: CASSPPGQYEQYF. CDR3 bases: TGTGCCAGCTCACCACCTGGACAGTACGAGCAGTACTTC. The gene calls are TRBV18 and TRBJ2-7, with D perhaps TRBD1 (6 bases). Per the germline V gene, CDR1 is KGHSH and CDR2 is LQKENI. The CDR3 consists of 13 residues. Trimming cost V 0 bases and J 4 bases, with 7 bases left between them.